The entry below describes one T cell receptor (beta chain). These data come from a study of T cells after posttransplantation cyclophosphamide. Sequenced by immunoSEQ multiplex PCR; TCRdb stores in-frame clones only, minus some. The table lists tens of thousands of clones, roughly 90% of them singletons, with 0.1% to 0.12% in the top ten. The naive gate required viable CD3+CD4+ or CD3+CD8+ cells with CCR7+CD45RA+CD45RO-CD95-CD27+CD28+ phenotype. The related graft donor's blood sample was taken on the day of bone marrow donation. The V gene end was trimmed by 7 bases and the J gene end by 0 bases; junction bases not matched to a gene: 6. Germline V gives CDR1 MNHNS, CDR2 SASEGT. CDR3 size: 14 residues.

This clonotype was sampled from a man aged 25 to 40 in good health and a related stem cell transplant donor. This sequence joins TRBV6-1 and TRBJ2-7; 7 bases align to TRBD1. Sequenced input: naive CD4+ T cells sorted from blood. CDR3 loop: CASIGQELSYEQYF. Written as DNA, the CDR3 is TGTGCCAGCATCGGACAGGAACTCTCCTACGAGCAGTACTTC.